The 10 T cell receptor beta chains listed next were all sequenced from one sample in a study of T cell responses to AZD1222 COVID-19 vaccine (dated by TCRdb to about 2021). The time point label for this specimen denotes: about 28 days (+/-7) after the second vaccine dose. Libraries were made using the immunoSEQ multiplex PCR assay. As stored in TCRdb, this immuneACCESS dataset retains in-frame rearrangements with V and J assigned. A fraction of the clones does not appear; measured against another copy, unresolved V genes explain less than half of the discrepancy, and the remainder lacks a known reason. A total of about 200,000 clones appear in this sample, approximately 90% of them only once. Approximately 3.4% of the sample is held by the ten biggest clonotypes. The sequences come from peripheral blood, collected 28 days after the second AZD1222 dose. These receptors originate from an adult who received the AZD1222 COVID-19 vaccine.

The chain employs TRBV4-1 and TRBJ1-4; TRBD1 might be the D (5 bases). Per the germline V gene, CDR1 is MGHRA and CDR2 is YSYEKL. CDR3 length equals 13 residues. Deletions cut 4 bases from V and 5 bases from J, with 8 bases between. CDR3 sequence reads: CASSLRVNEKLFF. The CDR3 coding sequence is TGCGCCAGCAGCCTCAGGGTAAATGAAAAACTGTTTTTT.

The chain is built from TRBV9 and TRBJ2-2; 10 nucleotides match TRBD1. Germline V lookup: CDR1 SGDLS, CDR2 YYNGEE. Unmatched junction bases numbered 2, after V lost 0 bases and J lost 0 bases. The CDR3 has 17 amino acids. CDR3 DNA: TGTGCCAGCAGCGTAGGAGGGACAGGGGCGAACACCGGGGAGCTGTTTTTT. Its protein product is CASSVGGTGANTGELFF.

Remarks on this clone: The germline gene is not matched at one end of the junction; a read error may be the cause. V and J are TRBV7-3 and TRBJ2-2; perhaps TRBD2 as D (6 bases). Germline CDR1 reads SGHTA; CDR2 reads FQGTGA. The CDR3 is 14 residues long. Written as DNA, the CDR3 is TGTGCCAGCAGCATAACGGCGGGGACCGGGGAGCTGTTTTTT. It codes for CASSITAGTGELFF.

The J gene is TRBJ1-1, the V gene TRBV25-1, with TRBD1 as a possible D gene (6 bases). The germline V and J ends were trimmed by 1 base and 6 bases, with 12 bases remaining between them. Germline CDR1 reads MGHDK; CDR2 reads SYGVNS. The CDR3 is 14 residues long. CDR3 amino acids: CASSEFSAGAEAFF. The CDR3 bases are TGTGCCAGCAGTGAATTCTCGGCAGGGGCTGAAGCTTTCTTT.

The genes are TRBV25-1 and TRBJ2-6, with D maybe TRBD2 (6 bases). The CDR3 consists of 18 residues. The V and J ends lost 3 bases and 2 bases respectively, with 17 bases between them. The V gene's germline CDR1 is MGHDK and CDR2 SYGVNS. The CDR3 DNA follows: TGTGCCAGCAGTGATGCCGGGGGACGGGAAACTGGGGCCAACGTCCTGACTTTC. Its protein product is CASSDAGGRETGANVLTF.

The rearrangement uses TRBV9 and TRBJ2-3, with 9 bases that match TRBD1. Trimming removed 3 bases from V and 2 bases from J; junction bases left unmatched: 13. Germline CDR1 and CDR2: SGDLS and YYNGEE. There are 18 residues in the CDR3. The CDR3 loop is CASSGSRDRVPYTDTQYF. Here the CDR3 DNA reads TGTGCCAGCAGCGGGAGCCGGGACAGGGTGCCCTACACAGATACGCAGTATTTT.

The rearrangement joins TRBV7-6 to TRBJ2-7; no clear D. Germline V lookup: CDR1 SGHVS, CDR2 FNYEAQ. Between the trimmed V and J ends, which lost 5 bases and 1 base, there was a span of 18 bases. The CDR3 totals 16 residues. The CDR3 here is CASSPFPDRASYEQYF. The CDR3 DNA follows: TGTGCCAGCAGCCCATTCCCTGATCGCGCATCCTACGAGCAGTACTTC.

The J gene is TRBJ1-2, the V gene TRBV5-1; TRBD1 is a possible D gene (6 bases). V lost 4 bases and J lost 8, with 18 bases in between. The CDR3 totals 14 residues. Per the germline V gene, CDR1 is SGHRS and CDR2 is YFSETQ. The CDR3 here is CASSLPRGSQGYTF. The CDR3 DNA is TGCGCCAGCAGCCTCCCCAGGGGATCTCAGGGCTACACCTTC.

The chain's CDR3 is CASSKFKGQLSNQPQHF. CDR3 in DNA: TGTGCCAGTAGCAAATTCAAGGGTCAGCTTAGCAATCAGCCCCAGCATTTT. The chain combines TRBV19 with TRBJ1-5; no clear D gene. The CDR3 sequence is 17 residues long. Per germline, CDR1 LNHDA and CDR2 SQIVND (reference sequence). V shed 6 bases and J shed 0 bases, with 18 bases lying between them.

This sequence joins TRBV28 and TRBJ1-1; D remains unclear. The CDR3 loop spans 13 amino acids. V lost 3 bases, J lost 7 bases, and 12 bases lay in between. Germline assignment: CDR1 MDHEN and CDR2 SYDVKM. This CDR3 is CASSFVNGGEAFF. The CDR3 region has the DNA TGTGCCAGCAGTTTCGTCAATGGCGGTGAAGCTTTCTTT.